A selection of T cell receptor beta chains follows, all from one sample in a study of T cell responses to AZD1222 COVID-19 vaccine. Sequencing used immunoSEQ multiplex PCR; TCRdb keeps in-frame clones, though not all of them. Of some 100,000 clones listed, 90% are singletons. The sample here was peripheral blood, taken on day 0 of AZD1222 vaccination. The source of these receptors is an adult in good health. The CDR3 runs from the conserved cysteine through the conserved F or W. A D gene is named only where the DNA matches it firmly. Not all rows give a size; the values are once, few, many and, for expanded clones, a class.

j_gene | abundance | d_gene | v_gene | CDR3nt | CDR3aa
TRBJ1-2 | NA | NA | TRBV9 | TGTGCCAGCAGCCCAACGGGGGGCTCTATCGACTACACCTTC | CASSPTGGSIDYTF
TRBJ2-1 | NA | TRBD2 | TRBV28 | TGTGCCAGCTATCCGGCGGGGGGTATAAGAAATGAGCAGTTCTTC | CASYPAGGIRNEQFF
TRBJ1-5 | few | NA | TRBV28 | TGTGCCAGCAGTTTCGAGGGGGTATATCAGCCCCAGCATTTT | CASSFEGVYQPQHF
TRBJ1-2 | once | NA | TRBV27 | TGTGCCAGCAGGGTAGGGGAACGGGGCTACACCTTC | CASRVGERGYTF
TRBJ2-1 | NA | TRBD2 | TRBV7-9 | TGTGCCAGCAGCCCTGTAGCGGGGGGAAACAATGAGCAGTTCTTC | CASSPVAGGNNEQFF
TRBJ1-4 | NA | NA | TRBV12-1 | TGTGCCAGCAGCCCCCCCAGTTTGGCTAATGAAAAACTGTTTTTT | CASSPPSLANEKLFF
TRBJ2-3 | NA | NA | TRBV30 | TGTGCCTTCCGGTTTTCGGCAGATACGCAGTATTTT | CAFRFSADTQYF
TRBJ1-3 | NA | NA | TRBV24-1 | TGTGCCACCAGCGGCGGAAACACCATATATTTT | CATSGGNTIYF
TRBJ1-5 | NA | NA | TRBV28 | TGTGCCAGCAGGGCCGACAGTAATCAGCCCCAGCATTTT | CASRADSNQPQHF
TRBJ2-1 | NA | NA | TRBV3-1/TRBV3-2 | TGTGCCAGCAGCCTAAGCGAGAGCAAGGATGAGCAGTTCTTC | CASSLSESKDEQFF
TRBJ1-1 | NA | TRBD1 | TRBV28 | TGTGCCAGCAGTCCAGGGGGCCAGGAGAACACTGAAGCTTTCTTT | CASSPGGQENTEAFF